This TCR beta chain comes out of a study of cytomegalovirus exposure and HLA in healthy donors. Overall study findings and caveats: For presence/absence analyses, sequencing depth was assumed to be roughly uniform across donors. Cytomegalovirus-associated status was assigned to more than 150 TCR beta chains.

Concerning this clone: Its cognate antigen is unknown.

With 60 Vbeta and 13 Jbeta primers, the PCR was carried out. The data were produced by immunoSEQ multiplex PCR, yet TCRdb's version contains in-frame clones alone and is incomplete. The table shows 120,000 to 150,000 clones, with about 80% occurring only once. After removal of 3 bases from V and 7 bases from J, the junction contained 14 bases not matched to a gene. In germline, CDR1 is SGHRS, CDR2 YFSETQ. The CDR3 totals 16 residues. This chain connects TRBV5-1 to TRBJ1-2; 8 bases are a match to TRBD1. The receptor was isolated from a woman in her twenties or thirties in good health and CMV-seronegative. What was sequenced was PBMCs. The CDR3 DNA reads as TGCGCCAGCAGCTGGCAGTCGGACAGGGAATTCCGTGGCTACACCTTC. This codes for CASSWQSDREFRGYTF.